This entry features one T cell receptor (beta chain) sequence. Its antigen is not known. This sample was included in a study of T cell responses to AZD1222 COVID-19 vaccine. General study results and limits: Seropositivity was recorded at baseline in only a handful of AZD1222 recipients. Reportedly, close to half of spike-specific TCRs are directed against unmutated variant regions. In a largely white British group with more females than males, clonal diversity was possibly underestimated.

Generated by immunoSEQ multiplex PCR, the TCRdb table keeps only in-frame clones and is missing some. The data hold about 66,000 clones, with 70% to 80% observed a single time. CDR1 and CDR2 from the germline V gene are SGHRS and YFSETQ. The CDR3 has 16 residues. The V gene lost 0 bases and the J gene lost 8 bases, with 15 bases spanning the gap. The chain combines TRBV5-1 with TRBJ1-6; TRBD1 might be the D (5 bases). The source material was peripheral blood, sampled 28 days after the second AZD1222 dose. The receptor comes from an adult who received the AZD1222 COVID-19 vaccine. The CDR3, as DNA: TGCGCCAGCAGCTTGGTAACAGGACTGGGCGATTCACCCCTCCACTTT. It yields the protein CASSLVTGLGDSPLHF.